These 2 T cell receptor beta chains were all obtained from the same sample, sequenced in a study of cytomegalovirus exposure and HLA in healthy donors. The PCR employed 60 Vbeta primers together with 13 Jbeta primers. Assay used: immunoSEQ multiplex PCR; TCRdb lists only in-frame clones, some missing. The table records roughly 150,000 clones, over 60% of them present only once. The sample taken for sequencing was PBMCs. The origin of the receptors is a male donor in good health and CMV-seronegative.

Only one count was recorded for this clone. The chain uses TRBV7-2 and TRBJ2-3; the match to TRBD2 covers 12 bases. V was clipped by 5 bases and J by 1 base; unmatched bases: 4. The CDR3 consists of 16 residues. Germline-derived CDR1 and CDR2 are SGHTA and FQGNSA. In nucleotides, the CDR3 is TGTGCCAGCAGCCTACTAGCGGGGGGCCGCACAGATACGCAGTATTTT. Translating gives CASSLLAGGRTDTQYF.

This chain connects TRBV18 to TRBJ2-7; D perhaps matches TRBD1 (5 bases). This CDR3 region has 15 residues. Germline V lookup: CDR1 KGHSH, CDR2 LQKENI. The germline V and J ends were trimmed by 3 bases and 3 bases, with 15 bases remaining between them. DNA of the CDR3: TGTGCCAGCTCACCGTCGACAGCTGTAAGCTACGAGCAGTACTTC. Translating gives CASSPSTAVSYEQYF.